A selection of T cell receptor beta chains follows, all from one sample in a study of glioma-infiltrating T cells. TCRdb ran MiXCR on the multiplex PCR reads and lists one entry per CDR3 protein. The sample includes 400,000 or so distinct CDR3 sequences, 41% seen only once; the top ten take 12%. Source material: glioma tissue, nonneoplastic brain tissue, or PBMCs (not recorded which). Receptor source: a human donor with low-grade glioma or glioblastoma, undergoing nonglioma brain surgery, or in good health (not recorded which). CDR3s include the opening cysteine and the closing phenylalanine or tryptophan. The D gene is left open where the match is weak. For some rows the clone size is stated as once, few or many, or as a class when expanded; others skip it.

v_call	d_call	clone_size	j_call	cdr3_nt	cdr3_aa
TRBV7-2	.	.	TRBJ2-2	TGTGCCAGCAGCGGGGGGACAGCGAACACCGGGGAGCTGTTTTTT	CASSGGTANTGELFF
TRBV7-2	.	few	TRBJ2-1	TGTGCCAGCAGCCTCATGACTAACTCCTACAATGAGCAGTTCTTC	CASSLMTNSYNEQFF
TRBV7-2	TRBD1	.	TRBJ2-2	TGTGCCAGCAGCTTAGAAAAATGGGGACAGGGCGCGAACACCGGGGAGCTGTTTTTT	CASSLEKWGQGANTGELFF
TRBV11-2	.	.	TRBJ1-5	TGTGCCAGCAGCTTAGCCTACAATCAGCCCCAGCATTTT	CASSLAYNQPQHF
TRBV4-1	.	few	TRBJ2-1	TGCGCCAGCAGCCAAGGTCCTGGCCCTTGGAGTGAGCAGTTCTTC	CASSQGPGPWSEQFF
TRBV7-2	.	.	TRBJ1-2	TGTGCCAGCAGCTTACCCATCCCTAACTATGGCTACACCTTC	CASSLPIPNYGYTF
TRBV28	.	.	TRBJ2-7	TGTGCCAGCAGTCCAGGTGGCCGACAAACCTACGAGCAGTACTTC	CASSPGGRQTYEQYF
TRBV29-1	.	.	TRBJ1-1	TGCAGCGACCGAAAGGACGCGAACACTGAAGCTTTCTTT	CSDRKDANTEAFF
TRBV4-1	.	.	TRBJ1-5	TGCGCCAGCAGCCAAGGTTTGGGACGGTATAGCAATCAGCCCCAGCATTTT	CASSQGLGRYSNQPQHF
TRBV3-1	.	.	TRBJ2-2	TGTGCCAGCAGCCAAGCAGCTACTAACACCGGGGAGCTGTTTTTT	CASSQAATNTGELFF
TRBV19	.	.	TRBJ2-2	TGTGCCAGTAGTATAATGGATACGAACACCGGGGAGCTGTTTTTT	CASSIMDTNTGELFF
TRBV19	.	.	TRBJ2-3	TGTGCCAGTAGTATTCACCTCAGCACAGATACGCAGTATTTT	CASSIHLSTDTQYF
TRBV20-1	.	.	TRBJ1-2	TGCAGTGCTAGTGTTCCTGGGACGGGCTATGGCTACACCTTC	CSASVPGTGYGYTF
TRBV27	.	many	TRBJ2-1	TGTGCCAGCAGTTTAACCGTCGAGCTGCGGTACAATGAGCAGTTCTTC	CASSLTVELRYNEQFF
TRBV12-3/TRBV12-4	.	.	TRBJ1-5	TGTGCCAGCAGTTTGACAAGTGGTCAGCCCCAGCATTTT	CASSLTSGQPQHF
TRBV20-1	.	few	TRBJ2-1	TGCAGTGCTCCGATGACTGGGCAGACCTACAATGAGCAGTTCTTC	CSAPMTGQTYNEQFF
TRBV6-1	TRBD1	many	TRBJ2-3	TGTGCCAGCAGTGTCTCGGGACAGATGGCTGATACGCAGTATTTT	CASSVSGQMADTQYF
TRBV20-1	TRBD1	.	TRBJ1-2	TGCAGTGCTAGACCTCCCGGGACAGTAACCTATGGCTACACCTTC	CSARPPGTVTYGYTF
TRBV7-7	TRBD1	.	TRBJ2-7	TGTGCTAGCAGCTTCAAGGACAGGGTAATCCACGAGCAGTACTTC	CASSFKDRVIHEQYF
TRBV6-2/TRBV6-3	.	many	TRBJ1-1	TGTGCCAGCCGCTATGCGGGAGAAGCTTTCTTT	CASRYAGEAFF
TRBV4-1	.	.	TRBJ2-6	TGCGCCAGCAGCCAAGATCCAGTACTCTCTGGGGCCAACGTCCTGACTTTC	CASSQDPVLSGANVLTF
TRBV27	.	.	TRBJ2-2	TGTGCCAGCAGGCAAATTAACACCGGGGAGCTGGTTTTT	CASRQINTGELVF
TRBV6-2/TRBV6-3	TRBD2	many	TRBJ2-5	TGTGCCAGCAGCTCCCGGGTTAGCGGGCAATACTTC	CASSSRVSGQYF
TRBV20-1	.	many	TRBJ1-1	TGCAGTGCTATCCTTGGGACCCCGAACACTGAAGCTTTCTTT	CSAILGTPNTEAFF
TRBV10-3	TRBD2	few	TRBJ2-3	TGTGCCACTAGCGGGAGTCTCCCGGATACGCAGTATTTT	CATSGSLPDTQYF
TRBV27	TRBD1	.	TRBJ1-5	TGTGCCAGCAGTGCAAAGGGGGACAGGTATAGCAATCAGCCCCAGCATTTT	CASSAKGDRYSNQPQHF
TRBV20-1	.	many	TRBJ2-3	TGCAGTGCGCCCGGACTCGGAGCAGATACGCAGTATTTT	CSAPGLGADTQYF
TRBV7-2	TRBD2	many	TRBJ2-7	TGTGCCAGCAGCTTAAGATCCGGGGGGGGTTACGAGCAGTACTTC	CASSLRSGGGYEQYF
TRBV11-2	TRBD2	.	TRBJ2-3	TGTGCCAGCAGCTCCCCAGCGGGAGGGCACTCAGGAGACACGCAGTATTTT	CASSSPAGGHSGDTQYF
TRBV27	.	.	TRBJ2-7	TGTGCCAGCAACACCAAAATGTCGGCAAGCTCCTACAATGAGCAGTACTTC	CASNTKMSASSYNEQYF
TRBV18	.	few	TRBJ2-1	TGTGCCAGCTCACCCGGGGGCGGCCCCTACAATGAGCAGTTCTTC	CASSPGGGPYNEQFF
TRBV7-9	.	.	TRBJ1-1	TGTGCCAGCAGCCAGAGCCGGGTCCAAAACACTGAAGCTTTCTTT	CASSQSRVQNTEAFF
TRBV27	TRBD2	few	TRBJ2-1	TGTGCCAGCAGTCACGCCCTAGCGGGGGCCGGTGAGCAGTTCTTC	CASSHALAGAGEQFF
TRBV27	TRBD1	many	TRBJ2-2	TGTGCCAGCAGTCCTCGACAGGGCGGGAACACCGGGGAGCTGTTTTTT	CASSPRQGGNTGELFF
TRBV6-6	.	many	TRBJ1-5	TGTGCCAGCAGCGATTCTGGGAGAGAACAGCCCCAGCATTTT	CASSDSGREQPQHF
TRBV6-2/TRBV6-3	.	.	TRBJ2-1	TGTACCAGCAGTTATCGACAGGCCAGCTCCTACAATGAGCAGTTCTTC	CTSSYRQASSYNEQFF
TRBV4-2	TRBD2	.	TRBJ2-1	TGTGCCAGCGGCCTCCGGGGAGGGAACCACTCCTACAATGAGCAGTTCTTC	CASGLRGGNHSYNEQFF
TRBV6-5	TRBD1	.	TRBJ2-7	TGTGCCAGCGGAACAGGGGCTACCTACGAGCGGTACTTC	CASGTGATYERYF
TRBV15	.	.	TRBJ2-5	TGTGCCACCAGCAGGGGACTCAACCAAGAGACCCAGTACTTC	CATSRGLNQETQYF
TRBV20-1	.	many	TRBJ2-7	TGCAGTGCTAGAGATCCCAGCGCCCACTCCTACGAGCAGTACTTC	CSARDPSAHSYEQYF
TRBV29-1	.	.	TRBJ1-2	TGCAGCGCCTTTCAGGGAGGTCTCAACTATGGCTACACCTTC	CSAFQGGLNYGYTF
TRBV12-5	.	few	TRBJ1-5	TGTGCTAGTGGTTTGAACCGCGACAGTAGCAATCAGCCCCAGCATTTT	CASGLNRDSSNQPQHF
TRBV20-1	.	few	TRBJ2-2	TGCAGTGCTAGAGATTCAGGGTTGGACGGGGAGCTGTTTTTT	CSARDSGLDGELFF
TRBV7-9	.	few	TRBJ2-5	TGTGCCAGCAGCTTAATCGCAGGGAAGCCCAAAGAGACCCAGTACTTC	CASSLIAGKPKETQYF